The next 19 T cell receptor beta chains were all read from a single sample in a study of T cell responses to AZD1222 COVID-19 vaccine. Produced via immunoSEQ multiplex PCR; TCRdb's table is partial and in-frame only. The sample has about 150,000 clones, approximately 90% seen once. Sequenced material: peripheral blood, taken 28 days after the second AZD1222 dose. Every receptor here comes from an adult who received the AZD1222 COVID-19 vaccine.

The gene calls are TRBV6-2 or TRBV6-3 and TRBJ2-5; unclear D gene. CDR1 MNHEY and CDR2 SVGEGT come from the germline V gene. The CDR3 sequence is 10 residues long. V lost 6 bases to trimming and J lost 3 bases, with 2 bases between them. The DNA of the CDR3 is TGTGCCAGCAGCAAAGAGACCCAGTACTTC. Protein product: CASSKETQYF.

This chain links TRBV7-9 with TRBJ2-5; D is undetermined. V was cut by 2 bases and J by 3 bases, with 10 bases left in between. This CDR3 has 14 residues. Germline CDR1 is SEHNR and CDR2 is FQNEAQ (reference sequence). CDR3 protein: CASSLNPWEETQYF. CDR3 nucleotide sequence: TGTGCCAGCAGCTTAAATCCCTGGGAAGAGACCCAGTACTTC.

The chain couples TRBV2 to TRBJ1-4, with D possibly TRBD1 on 5 matching bases. Germline V CDR1 and CDR2: SNHLY, FYNNEI. The CDR3 loop spans 16 amino acids. Trimming pared 6 bases from V and 0 bases from J, leaving 14 bases between. Here the CDR3 reads CASSWGSFATNEKLFF. The DNA of the CDR3 is TGTGCCAGCAGCTGGGGCAGTTTTGCAACTAATGAAAAACTGTTTTTT. The full variable domain, in which reference TRBV2 and TRBJ1-4 provide the parts outside the CDR3, is EPEVTQTPSHQVTQMGQEVILRCVPISNHLYFYWYRQILGQKVEFLVSFYNNEISEKSEIFDDQFSVERPDGSNFTLKIRSTKLEDSAMYFCASSWGSFATNEKLFFGSGTQLSVL.

This sequence joins TRBV4-1 and TRBJ2-4, with 8 bases aligning to TRBD1. This CDR3 region has 17 residues. V dropped 4 bases and J dropped 0; count of bases not matched to a gene: 8. The germline V gene encodes CDR1 MGHRA and CDR2 YSYEKL. The CDR3 loop reads CASSLGQGVVAKNIQYF. For the CDR3, the DNA is TGCGCCAGCAGCCTCGGACAGGGTGTCGTAGCCAAAAACATTCAGTACTTC.

The chain links TRBV19 to TRBJ2-3; D perhaps matches TRBD2 (5 bases). The CDR3 contains 14 residues. CDR1 is LNHDA and CDR2 is SQIVND in the germline V gene (reference sequence). V was cut by 5 bases and J by 4 bases, with 13 bases left in between. CDR3 bases: TGTGCCAGTAGTGAGGGTCGAGCATCAGATACGCAGTATTTT. Translating it yields CASSEGRASDTQYF.

This clone was detected only once. V usage is TRBV5-4 and J usage is TRBJ1-1; a weak D match, TRBD1 (6 bases). V was trimmed by 1 base and J by 7 bases, leaving 14 bases between them. This CDR3 comprises 14 residues. The germline V gene has CDR1 SGHNT and CDR2 YYREEE (reference sequence). Here the CDR3 reads CASSLRAGVGEAFF. The CDR3 DNA sequence: TGTGCCAGCAGCTTGCGGGCAGGGGTTGGTGAAGCTTTCTTT.

The chain has TRBV6-7 and TRBJ1-2; D unresolved. TRBV6-7 is an ORF; its function is uncertain. The germline V and J ends were trimmed by 2 bases and 0 bases, with 10 bases remaining between them. CDR3 length: 15 residues. The CDR3 spells CASSYEGLANYGYTF. The DNA for the CDR3 is TGTGCCAGCAGTTACGAGGGCCTGGCTAACTATGGCTACACCTTC.

The chain combines TRBV5-1 with TRBJ1-1; perhaps TRBD1 as D (5 bases). Trimming stripped 4 bases from V and 0 bases from J, with 10 bases between. The CDR3 sequence is 14 residues long. Germline CDR1 is SGHRS and CDR2 is YFSETQ. CDR3 amino acids: CASSPGRMNTEAFF. In DNA form, the CDR3 reads TGCGCCAGCAGCCCGGGACGTATGAACACTGAAGCTTTCTTT.

V gene TRBV15 combines with J gene TRBJ1-2; 8 bases match TRBD1. The V gene's germline CDR1 is LNHNV and CDR2 YYDKDF (reference sequence). Trimming took 5 bases from V and 13 from J; bases not matched to a gene: 15. The CDR3 consists of 14 residues. The CDR3 loop is CATSQDRARMVGTF. Written as DNA, the CDR3 is TGTGCCACCAGCCAGGACAGGGCTCGTATGGTCGGCACCTTC.

Remarks on this clone: The same CDR3 is also encoded by other DNA sequences in this sample. This chain joins TRBV11-2 and TRBJ1-2; 9 bases fit TRBD1. The junction had 3 bases not matched to a gene; V was cut back by 5 bases and J by 2 bases. This CDR3 is built from 14 residues. Germline values: CDR1 SGHAT, CDR2 FQNNGV. The CDR3 nucleotides read TGTGCCAGCAGCCCGGGACAGGGCAACTATGGCTACACCTTC. Protein product: CASSPGQGNYGYTF. Based on the CDR3 plus reference TRBV11-2 and TRBJ1-2, the full variable domain is EAGVAQSPRYKIIEKRQSVAFWCNPISGHATLYWYQQILGQGPKLLIQFQNNGVVDDSQLPKDRFSAERLKGVDSTLKIQPAKLEDSAVYLCASSPGQGNYGYTFGSGTRLTVV.

The rearrangement uses TRBV4-3 and TRBJ2-5; TRBD1 aligns across 7 bases. Germline CDR1 is LGHNA and CDR2 is YSLEER. V was pared by 0 bases and J by 4 bases, with 11 bases of the junction left unmatched. The CDR3 is made up of 17 amino acids. The CDR3 nucleotides read TGCGCCAGCAGCCAAGAGACAGGCAGGGGGAAAAGAGAGACCCAGTACTTC. Translation gives CASSQETGRGKRETQYF.

The chain recombines TRBV3-1 (or the pseudogene TRBV3-2) with TRBJ1-4; no clear D. The germline V gene encodes CDR1 LGHDT and CDR2 YNNKEL (reference sequence). This CDR3 spans 13 amino acids. V lost 0 bases and J 7 bases, leaving 6 bases between the germline ends. CDR3 in amino acids: CASSQEAGEKLFF. For the CDR3, the DNA is TGTGCCAGCAGCCAAGAGGCAGGTGAAAAACTGTTTTTT.

The chain recombines TRBV5-1 with TRBJ2-7; TRBD2 aligns across 7 bases. Looked up from germline, CDR1 is SGHRS and CDR2 is YFSETQ. The CDR3 covers 16 residues. V lost 0 bases, J lost 1 base, and 7 bases stayed unmatched. CDR3 protein: CASSLEGLAGSYEQYF. CDR3 DNA: TGCGCCAGCAGCTTGGAAGGATTAGCGGGTTCCTACGAGCAGTACTTC.

This chain uses TRBV6-5 with TRBJ1-3, with TRBD1 matching 7 bases. Trimming cost V 5 bases and J 2 bases; bases outside gene matches: 3. CDR1 MNHEY and CDR2 SVGAGI come from the germline V gene. The CDR3 contains 14 residues. The CDR3 coding sequence is TGTGCCAGCAGTCCAGGACAGGCTGGAAACACCATATATTTT. Its protein is CASSPGQAGNTIYF.

This chain joins TRBV4-2 and TRBJ1-5; 7 positions agree with TRBD1. Trimming removed 0 bases from V and 5 bases from J; junction bases left unmatched: 7. This CDR3 region has 16 residues. CDR1 is LGHNA and CDR2 is YNFKEQ in the germline V gene. The CDR3 DNA is TGTGCCAGCAGCCAAGACGGCGGCAGGGGGGATCAGCCCCAGCATTTT. Protein sequence: CASSQDGGRGDQPQHF.

V is TRBV29-1 and J is TRBJ2-1; the match to TRBD2 covers 9 bases. CDR1 and CDR2 from the germline V gene are SQVTM and ANQGSEA. V lost 6 bases, J lost 8 bases, and 5 bases stayed unmatched. This CDR3 comprises 12 residues. CDR3 nucleotide sequence: TGCAGCGTGGCCGGGACTAGCCATGAGCAGTTCTTC. Its translation: CSVAGTSHEQFF.

V usage is TRBV4-2 and J usage is TRBJ2-2; TRBD2 agrees at 9 bases. Germline V gives CDR1 LGHNA, CDR2 YNFKEQ. The junction had 5 bases not matched to a gene; V was cut back by 0 bases and J by 6 bases. This CDR3 has 16 amino acids. CDR3 region: CASSQDWGLAAGELFF. In DNA form, the CDR3 reads TGTGCCAGCAGCCAAGATTGGGGACTAGCCGCCGGGGAGCTGTTTTTT.

The chain couples TRBV9 to TRBJ2-3, with 9 nucleotides matching TRBD2. Germline CDR1 and CDR2: SGDLS and YYNGEE. The V and J ends lost 0 bases and 6 bases, in that order; junction bases with no gene match: 20. This CDR3 has 20 residues. The CDR3 loop is CASSVGNLGTSFLKADTQYF. In DNA, the CDR3 is TGTGCCAGCAGCGTAGGAAATTTGGGGACTAGCTTTTTGAAAGCGGATACGCAGTATTTT.

The gene calls are TRBV7-2 and TRBJ2-5; the D call may be TRBD1 or TRBD2 (5 bases each). This CDR3 has 14 residues. V was pared by 5 bases and J by 4 bases, with 14 bases between. CDR1 and CDR2 (germline): SGHTA, FQGNSA. Here the CDR3 reads CASSTQRGRETQYF. Here the CDR3 DNA reads TGTGCCAGCAGCACTCAACGGGGCCGAGAGACCCAGTACTTC. Full variable domain (missing parts from reference TRBV7-2 and TRBJ2-5): GAGVSQSPSNKVTEKGKDVELRCDPISGHTALYWYRQSLGQGLEFLIYFQGNSAPDKSGLPSDRFSAERTGGSVSTLTIQRTQQEDSAVYLCASSTQRGRETQYFGPGTRLLVL.